One sample yielded the 24 T cell receptor beta chains listed below, sequenced in a study of neurological immune-mediated disorders. TCRdb reprocessed the 5' RACE reads via MiXCR and lists one record per CDR3 protein. Of 20,000 to 25,000 distinct CDR3 sequences listed, over 5% are singletons. The sample taken for sequencing was CD8+ T cells from blood. These receptors all come from a man aged 18 to 29 in good health.

This clonotype was counted at least ten times. V is TRBV3-1 and J is TRBJ2-3; D not resolved. V was cut by 1 base and J by 0 bases, with 11 bases left in between. CDR1 is LGHDT, CDR2 YNNKEL, per germline (reference sequence). The CDR3 is made up of 16 amino acids. The CDR3 spells CASSQVEVSSTDTQYF. The CDR3 coding sequence is TGTGCCAGCAGCCAAGTCGAGGTATCTAGCACAGATACGCAGTATTTT.

The table lists this clonotype with many counts. V usage is TRBV4-1 and J usage is TRBJ1-1, with no clear D. Trimming removed 0 bases at V and 0 bases at J, with 11 bases between. The CDR3 loop spans 16 amino acids. Germline loops: CDR1 MGHRA, CDR2 YSYEKL. Here the CDR3 DNA reads TGCGCCAGCAGCCAAGATCGCAGACCTATGAACACTGAAGCTTTCTTT. Residues: CASSQDRRPMNTEAFF.

This clonotype was seen many times. V gene TRBV5-5 combines with J gene TRBJ2-1, with TRBD1 matching over 7 bases. Germline CDR1 is SGHKS and CDR2 is YYEKEE (reference sequence). The CDR3 spans 15 residues. Trimming cost V 5 bases and J 1 base; bases outside gene matches: 6. The CDR3 DNA reads TGTGCCAGCAGGTTAACAGGGGTTTCCTACAATGAGCAGTTCTTC. Translating gives CASRLTGVSYNEQFF.

This clonotype came up many times. The chain is built from TRBV7-2 and TRBJ2-1, with 8 nucleotides matching TRBD2. The V gene end was trimmed by 7 bases and the J gene end by 8 bases; junction bases not matched to a gene: 10. Germline loops: CDR1 SGHTA, CDR2 FQGNSA. The CDR3 totals 14 residues. The CDR3 region has the DNA TGTGCCAGCACCTCGGCGGGGGGCAGGTATGAGCAGTTCTTC. Encoded protein: CASTSAGGRYEQFF.

The genes are TRBV20-1 and TRBJ2-3, with D hard to call. Germline V lookup: CDR1 DFQATT, CDR2 SNEGSKA (reference sequence). The CDR3 extends over 16 amino acids. V was shortened by 0 bases and J by 2 bases, with 15 bases between the two germline ends. CDR3 in DNA: TGCAGTGCTAGAGATCCTGGCACAGCTATCACAGATACGCAGTATTTT. Its translation is CSARDPGTAITDTQYF.

This clonotype was seen many times. The junction does not match germline at one end; this may be a read error. The chain uses TRBV7-7 and TRBJ2-3; D is perhaps TRBD2 (6 bases). Germline V gives CDR1 SSHAT, CDR2 FNYEAQ (reference sequence). This CDR3 has 15 amino acids. This chain's CDR3 is CASSLSLAGLDTQYF. In DNA, the CDR3 is TGTGCTAGCAGCTTATCACTAGCAGGGCTAGATACGCAGTATTTT.

This clonotype was seen at least ten times. The chain carries TRBV6-2 or TRBV6-3 and TRBJ2-2; no clear D gene. Germline loops: CDR1 MNHEY, CDR2 SVGEGT. The length of the CDR3 is 11 residues. V was cut by 8 bases and J by 2 bases, with 3 bases left in between. Here the CDR3 reads CASANTGELFF. In DNA form, the CDR3 reads TGTGCCAGCGCTAACACCGGGGAGCTGTTTTTT.

Notes on this clonotype: Given a much more abundant clone one base away, this may be a read error. The J gene is TRBJ2-5, the V gene TRBV6-2 or TRBV6-3; a possible D gene is TRBD1 (5 bases). The CDR3 consists of 14 residues. Germline loops: CDR1 MNHEY, CDR2 SVGEGT. V was cut by 2 bases and J by 4 bases, with 11 bases left in between. The CDR3 loop reads CASSYTWGRETQYF. The CDR3 DNA sequence: TGTGCCAGCAGTTACACATGGGGCCGAGAGACCCAGTACTTC.

The table lists this clonotype with many counts. The chain combines TRBV7-9 with TRBJ2-3; tentative D call: TRBD2 (6 bases). The V gene lost 5 bases and the J gene lost 2 bases, with 26 bases spanning the gap. CDR1 and CDR2 (germline): SEHNR, FQNEAQ (reference sequence). The CDR3 loop spans 19 amino acids. CDR3 loop: CASSLPWTLWGELTDTQYF. CDR3 in DNA: TGTGCCAGCAGCCTCCCCTGGACCCTGTGGGGGGAGCTCACAGATACGCAGTATTTT.

The sample holds many counts of this clonotype. This chain joins TRBV7-3 and TRBJ2-3, with 9 bases that match TRBD2. This CDR3 region has 14 residues. The germline V gene has CDR1 SGHTA and CDR2 FQGTGA. Trimming removed 1 base from V and 4 bases from J; junction bases left unmatched: 0. CDR3 nucleotide sequence: TGTGCCAGCAGCTTAAGCGGGGGGGCAGATACGCAGTATTTT. Its protein is CASSLSGGADTQYF.

The sample holds many counts of this clonotype. The junction shows a germline mismatch at one end, possibly a read error. The chain recombines TRBV10-3 with TRBJ2-7, with D unclear. Germline CDR1 is ENHRY and CDR2 is SYGVKD. This CDR3 has 13 residues. The CDR3, as DNA: TGTGCCACGCCCTCCCAGCTTTGCCACGAGCAGTATTTC. It yields the protein CATPSQLCHEQYF.

There are many counts of this clonotype. The CDR3 nucleotides read TGTGCCAGCAGTGCTACGGAACTCAGCTCCTACGAGCAGTACTTC. Its protein is CASSATELSSYEQYF. The rearrangement links TRBV2 to TRBJ2-7; the D is unclear. This CDR3 region has 15 residues. Germline CDR1 is SNHLY and CDR2 is FYNNEI. The V gene lost 4 bases and the J gene lost 0 bases, with 13 bases spanning the gap.

This clonotype was seen at least ten times. The chain is built from TRBV10-3 and TRBJ2-2, with D possibly matching TRBD1 (6 bases). Trimming shortened V by 3 bases and J by 2 bases, and 13 bases separated the two germline ends. The CDR3 totals 16 residues. Germline values: CDR1 ENHRY, CDR2 SYGVKD. The CDR3 nucleotides are TGTGCCATCAGTGACCCCGGGACATTCAACACCGGGGAGCTGTTTTTT. Residues: CAISDPGTFNTGELFF.

This clonotype was seen many times. The chain has TRBV27 and TRBJ1-1, with TRBD1 matching over 9 bases. The CDR3 spans 12 residues. The germline CDR1 and CDR2 sequences are MNHEY and SMNVEV (reference sequence). V lost 6 bases and J lost 8; bases outside the gene matches: 4. CDR3 region: CASSYGTGEAFF. The CDR3 DNA reads as TGTGCCAGCAGCTACGGGACAGGGGAAGCTTTCTTT.

This clonotype has ten or more counts. CDR3 sequence reads: CASSQVKGFKGRKTEAFF. In DNA, the CDR3 is TGTGCCAGCAGCCAAGTTAAGGGCTTCAAGGGGAGGAAAACTGAAGCTTTCTTT. J is TRBJ1-1 and V is TRBV3-1; a possible D gene is TRBD1 (5 bases). V was cut by 1 base and J by 5 bases, with 23 bases left in between. Looked up from germline, CDR1 is LGHDT and CDR2 is YNNKEL (reference sequence). The length of the CDR3 is 18 residues. The entire variable domain, with the rest obtained from reference TRBV3-1 and TRBJ1-1, is as follows: DTAVSQTPKYLVTQMGNDKSIKCEQNLGHDTMYWYKQDSKKFLKIMFSYNNKELIINETVPNRFSPKSPDKAHLNLHINSLELGDSAVYFCASSQVKGFKGRKTEAFFGQGTRLTVV.

This clonotype showed up many times. The genes are TRBV7-2 and TRBJ1-2; 9 nucleotides match TRBD1. Germline assignment: CDR1 SGHTA and CDR2 FQGNSA. The V and J ends lost 5 bases and 7 bases, in that order; junction bases with no gene match: 5. The CDR3 consists of 13 residues. This chain's CDR3 is CASSGTGLVGYTF. The CDR3 DNA reads TGTGCCAGCAGCGGGACAGGGTTGGTTGGCTACACCTTC.

This clonotype appeared many times. The chain joins TRBV6-2 or TRBV6-3 to TRBJ1-5; perhaps TRBD1 as D (5 bases). This CDR3 region has 15 residues. Deletions cut 6 bases from V and 6 bases from J, with 18 bases between. Looked up from germline, CDR1 is MNHEY and CDR2 is SVGEGT. CDR3 DNA sequence: TGTGCCAGCAGCCTGTATCCAGGGCAGGGTCAGCCCCAGCATTTT. Translating it yields CASSLYPGQGQPQHF.

This clonotype was picked up many times. The chain couples TRBV29-1 to TRBJ1-1, with D possibly being TRBD1 (6 bases). Germline V lookup: CDR1 SQVTM, CDR2 ANQGSEA. Trimming stripped 7 bases from V and 6 bases from J, with 18 bases between. This CDR3 spans 13 amino acids. The CDR3 loop is CSALGGGLSEAFF. DNA for the CDR3: TGCAGCGCCCTCGGCGGGGGGCTATCTGAAGCTTTCTTT.

This clonotype came up many times. J is TRBJ2-3 and V is TRBV29-1; D remains ambiguous. The CDR3 consists of 16 residues. Germline CDR1 reads SQVTM; CDR2 reads ANQGSEA. Trimming removed 4 bases at V and 0 bases at J, with 17 bases between. The CDR3 loop reads CSVGLLGIDSTDTQYF. CDR3 sequence (DNA): TGCAGCGTTGGCCTCCTCGGAATTGATAGCACAGATACGCAGTATTTT.

This clonotype was counted at least ten times. This chain joins TRBV15 and TRBJ2-4; D possibly corresponds to TRBD1 (6 bases). The CDR3 is 15 residues long. Trimming removed 3 bases at V and 6 bases at J, with 15 bases between. Germline V CDR1 and CDR2: LNHNV, YYDKDF (reference sequence). DNA of the CDR3: TGTGCCACCAGCAGTGACAAGGGGGTTAGAAACATTCAGTACTTC. Its translation is CATSSDKGVRNIQYF.

This clonotype came up many times. The V call is TRBV10-3, the J call TRBJ1-4; TRBD1 matches 8 bases. Germline V gene lookup returns CDR1 ENHRY and CDR2 SYGVKD. Trimming removed 2 bases from V and 0 bases from J; junction bases left unmatched: 8. There are 18 residues in the CDR3. CDR3 amino acids: CAISEIGTGAATNEKLFF. The CDR3 DNA reads TGTGCCATCAGTGAGATTGGGACAGGCGCGGCAACTAATGAAAAACTGTTTTTT.

This clonotype has at least ten counts. This rearrangement joins TRBV7-2 to TRBJ2-3; D remains ambiguous. There are 13 residues in the CDR3. V lost 5 bases and J lost 3, with 9 bases in between. Germline-derived CDR1 and CDR2 are SGHTA and FQGNSA. CDR3 amino acids: CASSPLGTDTQYF. In DNA, the CDR3 is TGTGCCAGCAGCCCCCTGGGGACAGATACGCAGTATTTT.

This clonotype has a count of ten or more. The chain combines TRBV7-9 with TRBJ1-6, with 7 bases fitting TRBD1. Losses at the gene ends were 6 bases for V and 0 bases for J; bases not matched to a gene: 5. The CDR3 spans 16 residues. CDR1 is SEHNR and CDR2 is FQNEAQ in the germline V gene (reference sequence). The CDR3 protein is CASSLDRSSYNSPLHF. In DNA form, the CDR3 reads TGTGCCAGCAGTCTGGACAGGAGCTCCTATAATTCACCCCTCCACTTT.

This sequence joins TRBV10-3 and TRBJ2-1; D is ambiguous. V gave up 10 bases and J gave up 10 bases, with 20 bases separating them. This CDR3 comprises 13 residues. Germline V gene data show CDR1 as ENHRY and CDR2 as SYGVKD. CDR3 amino acids: CATPSQLCHEQFF. CDR3 nucleotides: TGTGCCACGCCCTCCCAGCTTTGCCACGAGCAGTTCTTC.